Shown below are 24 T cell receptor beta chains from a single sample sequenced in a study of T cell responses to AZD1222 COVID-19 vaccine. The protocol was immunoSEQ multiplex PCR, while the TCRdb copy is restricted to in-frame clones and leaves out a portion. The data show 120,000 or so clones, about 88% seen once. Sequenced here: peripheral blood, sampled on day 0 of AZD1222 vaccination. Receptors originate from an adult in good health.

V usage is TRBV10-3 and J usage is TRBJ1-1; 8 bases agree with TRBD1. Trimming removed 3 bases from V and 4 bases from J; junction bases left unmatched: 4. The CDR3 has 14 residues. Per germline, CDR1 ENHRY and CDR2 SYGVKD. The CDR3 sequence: CAISEVTGGTEAFF. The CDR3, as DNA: TGTGCCATCAGTGAAGTTACAGGGGGCACTGAAGCTTTCTTT.

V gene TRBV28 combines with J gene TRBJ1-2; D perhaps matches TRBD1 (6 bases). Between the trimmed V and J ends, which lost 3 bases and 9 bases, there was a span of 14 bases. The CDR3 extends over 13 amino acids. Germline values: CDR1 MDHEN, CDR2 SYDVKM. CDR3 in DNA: TGTGCCAGCAGTTTCCCGGACAGTTATCGCTACACCTTC. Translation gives CASSFPDSYRYTF.

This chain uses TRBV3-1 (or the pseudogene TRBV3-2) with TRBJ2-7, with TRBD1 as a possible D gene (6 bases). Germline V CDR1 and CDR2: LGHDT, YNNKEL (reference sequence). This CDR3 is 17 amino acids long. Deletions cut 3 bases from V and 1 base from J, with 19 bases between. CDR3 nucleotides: TGTGCCAGCAGCCAGGCAAGGGGGTCACTTTGGTCCTACGAGCAGTACTTC. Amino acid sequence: CASSQARGSLWSYEQYF.

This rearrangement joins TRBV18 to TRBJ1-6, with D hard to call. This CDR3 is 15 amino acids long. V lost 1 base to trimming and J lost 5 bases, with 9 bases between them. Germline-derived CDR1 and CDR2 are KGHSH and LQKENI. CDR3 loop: CASSPRSPDNSPLHF. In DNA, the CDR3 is TGTGCCAGCTCACCACGGTCACCGGATAATTCACCCCTCCACTTT.

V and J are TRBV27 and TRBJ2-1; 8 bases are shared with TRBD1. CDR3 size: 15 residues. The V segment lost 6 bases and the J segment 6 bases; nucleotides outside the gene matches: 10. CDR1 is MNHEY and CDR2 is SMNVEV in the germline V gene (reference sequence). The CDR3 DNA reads TGTGCCAGCAGCCCCCTAGGACAGGGTGTCAATGAGCAGTTCTTC. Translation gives CASSPLGQGVNEQFF.

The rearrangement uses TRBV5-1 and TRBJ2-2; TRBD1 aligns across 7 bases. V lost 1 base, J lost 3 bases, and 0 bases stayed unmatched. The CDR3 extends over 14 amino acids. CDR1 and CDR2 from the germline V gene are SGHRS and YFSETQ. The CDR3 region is CASSLTGDTGELFF. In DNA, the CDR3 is TGCGCCAGCAGCTTGACAGGGGACACCGGGGAGCTGTTTTTT.

CDR3 protein: CASSSSGKTFF. The CDR3 coding sequence is TGTGCCAGCAGTTCTAGCGGGAAGACGTTCTTC. The V call is TRBV6-5, the J call TRBJ2-1; TRBD2 aligns across 9 bases. J lost 15 bases, V lost 4 bases, and 4 bases had no gene match. The CDR3 runs to 11 residues. Looked up from germline, CDR1 is MNHEY and CDR2 is SVGAGI.

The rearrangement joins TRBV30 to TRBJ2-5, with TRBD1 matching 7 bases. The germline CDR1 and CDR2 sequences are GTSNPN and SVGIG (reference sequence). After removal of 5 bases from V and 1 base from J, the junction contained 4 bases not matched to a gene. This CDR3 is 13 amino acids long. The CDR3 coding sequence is TGTGCCTGGGCTCGGGACAGCCAAGAGACCCAGTACTTC. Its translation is CAWARDSQETQYF.

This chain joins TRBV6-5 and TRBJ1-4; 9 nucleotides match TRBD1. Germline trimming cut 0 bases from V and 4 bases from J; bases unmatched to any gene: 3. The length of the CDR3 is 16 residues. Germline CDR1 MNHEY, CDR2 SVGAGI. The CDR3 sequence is CASSYSPTGGNEKLFF. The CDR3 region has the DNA TGTGCCAGCAGTTACTCCCCGACAGGGGGTAATGAAAAACTGTTTTTT.

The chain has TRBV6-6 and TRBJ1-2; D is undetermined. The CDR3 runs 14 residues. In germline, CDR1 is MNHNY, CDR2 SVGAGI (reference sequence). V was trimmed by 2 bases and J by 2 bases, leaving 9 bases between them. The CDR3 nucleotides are TGTGCCAGCAGTTACACTGACGGAAACTATGGCTACACCTTC. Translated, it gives CASSYTDGNYGYTF.

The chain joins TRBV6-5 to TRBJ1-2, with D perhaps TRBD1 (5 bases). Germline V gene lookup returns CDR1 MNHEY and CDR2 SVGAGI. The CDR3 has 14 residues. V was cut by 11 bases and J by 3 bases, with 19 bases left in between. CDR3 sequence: CASFDRDRDYGYTF. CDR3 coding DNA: TGTGCCTCGTTCGACAGAGATCGGGACTATGGCTACACCTTC.

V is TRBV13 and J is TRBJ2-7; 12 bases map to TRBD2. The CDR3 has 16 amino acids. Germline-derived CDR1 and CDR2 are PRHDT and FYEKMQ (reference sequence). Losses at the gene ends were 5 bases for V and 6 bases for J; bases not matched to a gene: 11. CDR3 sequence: CASSHGLAGGPSEQYF. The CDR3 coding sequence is TGTGCCAGCAGCCACGGGCTAGCGGGGGGGCCTTCCGAGCAGTACTTC.

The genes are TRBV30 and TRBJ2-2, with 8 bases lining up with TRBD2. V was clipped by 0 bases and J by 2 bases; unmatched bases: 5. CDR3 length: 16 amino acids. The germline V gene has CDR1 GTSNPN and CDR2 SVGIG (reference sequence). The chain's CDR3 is CAWSVRRGVNTGELFF. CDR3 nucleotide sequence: TGTGCCTGGAGTGTACGGCGGGGGGTTAACACCGGGGAGCTGTTTTTT.

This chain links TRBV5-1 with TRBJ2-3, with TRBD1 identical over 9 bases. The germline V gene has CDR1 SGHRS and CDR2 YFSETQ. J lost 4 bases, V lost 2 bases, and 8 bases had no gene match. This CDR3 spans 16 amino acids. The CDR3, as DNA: TGCGCCAGCAGCTTTACAGGGGGCTCGGGTGCAGATACGCAGTATTTT. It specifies CASSFTGGSGADTQYF.

The CDR3 DNA reads as TGTGCCAGCAGATTCGTCATAGGGGGCTACACCTTC. It encodes CASRFVIGGYTF. The chain uses TRBV6-5 and TRBJ1-2, with D hard to call. This CDR3 is built from 12 residues. Germline loops: CDR1 MNHEY, CDR2 SVGAGI. The ends were cut back, 6 bases at V and 8 bases at J, with 13 bases in the middle.

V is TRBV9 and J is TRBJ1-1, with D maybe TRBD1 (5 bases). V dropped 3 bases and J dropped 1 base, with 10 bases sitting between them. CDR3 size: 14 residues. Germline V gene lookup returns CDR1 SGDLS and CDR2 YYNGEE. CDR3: CASSEGVANTEAFF. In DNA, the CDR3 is TGTGCCAGCAGCGAAGGGGTCGCGAACACTGAAGCTTTCTTT.

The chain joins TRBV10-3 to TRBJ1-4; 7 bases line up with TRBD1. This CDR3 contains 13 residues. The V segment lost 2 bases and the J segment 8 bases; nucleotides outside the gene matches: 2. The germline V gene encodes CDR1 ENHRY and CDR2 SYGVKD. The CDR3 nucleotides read TGTGCCATCAGTGAGCAGGGGGGCGAAAAACTGTTTTTT. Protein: CAISEQGGEKLFF.

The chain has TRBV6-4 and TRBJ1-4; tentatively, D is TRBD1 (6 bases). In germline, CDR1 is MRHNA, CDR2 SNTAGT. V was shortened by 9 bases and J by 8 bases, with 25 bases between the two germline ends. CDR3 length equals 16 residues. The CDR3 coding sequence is TGTGCCAGTTTATTCGAAAGGGGGGCGGGTTACGAAAAACTGTTTTTT. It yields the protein CASLFERGAGYEKLFF.

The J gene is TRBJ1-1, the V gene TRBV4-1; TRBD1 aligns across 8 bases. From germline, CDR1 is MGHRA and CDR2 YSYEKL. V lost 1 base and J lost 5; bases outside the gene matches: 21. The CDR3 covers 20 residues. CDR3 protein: CASSQGGWGTADRARTEAFF. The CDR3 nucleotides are TGCGCCAGCAGCCAAGGTGGCTGGGGGACCGCGGACAGGGCGAGGACTGAAGCTTTCTTT.

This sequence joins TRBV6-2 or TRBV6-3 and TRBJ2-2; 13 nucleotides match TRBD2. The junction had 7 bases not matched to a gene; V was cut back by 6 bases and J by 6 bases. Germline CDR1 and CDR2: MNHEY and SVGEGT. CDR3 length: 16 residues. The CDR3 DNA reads TGTGCCAGCAGCCTCACGACTAGCGGGAGGCCCGGGGAGCTGTTTTTT. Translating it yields CASSLTTSGRPGELFF.

DNA for the CDR3: TGTGCCAGCAGCCATCTTAGCTATGAGCAGTTCTTC. It encodes CASSHLSYEQFF. The chain is built from TRBV3-1 (or the pseudogene TRBV3-2) and TRBJ2-1; D gene ambiguous. V was clipped by 3 bases and J by 8 bases, with 8 bases between them. CDR1 and CDR2 (germline): LGHDT, YNNKEL (reference sequence). The CDR3 extends over 12 amino acids.

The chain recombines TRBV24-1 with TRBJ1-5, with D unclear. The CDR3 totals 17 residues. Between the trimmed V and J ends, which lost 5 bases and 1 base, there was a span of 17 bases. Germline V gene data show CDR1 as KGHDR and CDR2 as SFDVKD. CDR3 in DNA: TGTGCCACCAGTGCACCGATACTGGGAGCGAGCAATCAGCCCCAGCATTTT. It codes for CATSAPILGASNQPQHF.

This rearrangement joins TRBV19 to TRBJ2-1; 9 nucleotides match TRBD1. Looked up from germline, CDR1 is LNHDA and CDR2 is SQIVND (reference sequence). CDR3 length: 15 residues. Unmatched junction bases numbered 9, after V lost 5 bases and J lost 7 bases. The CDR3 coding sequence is TGTGCCAGTAGTTTCACAGGGGGCGCGGGGAATGAGCAGTTCTTC. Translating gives CASSFTGGAGNEQFF.

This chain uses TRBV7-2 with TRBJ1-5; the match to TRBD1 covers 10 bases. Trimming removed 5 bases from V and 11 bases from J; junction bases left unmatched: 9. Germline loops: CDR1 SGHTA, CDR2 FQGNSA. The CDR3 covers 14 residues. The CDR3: CASSLGDRGSTQHF. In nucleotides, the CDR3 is TGTGCCAGCAGCCTTGGGGACAGGGGATCGACCCAGCATTTT.